This T cell receptor beta chain was captured in a study of control samples from healthy donors and cancer patients. Germline V CDR1 and CDR2: MNHEY, SVGEGT. V was pared by 4 bases and J by 0 bases, with 7 bases of the junction left unmatched. The CDR3 extends over 18 amino acids. TCRdb's table, derived via immunoSEQ multiplex PCR, lists solely in-frame clones and lacks some. The data show 20,000 to 30,000 clones, just over 90% seen once. Specimen: PBMCs. This chain joins TRBV6-2 or TRBV6-3 and TRBJ1-5; 12 bases match TRBD1. This clonotype was obtained from a man in his fifties or sixties with lung cancer. The DNA of the CDR3 is TGTGCCAGCAGTTGGGGACAGGGGGCGCCCGGTAGCAATCAGCCCCAGCATTTT. Amino acids: CASSWGQGAPGSNQPQHF.